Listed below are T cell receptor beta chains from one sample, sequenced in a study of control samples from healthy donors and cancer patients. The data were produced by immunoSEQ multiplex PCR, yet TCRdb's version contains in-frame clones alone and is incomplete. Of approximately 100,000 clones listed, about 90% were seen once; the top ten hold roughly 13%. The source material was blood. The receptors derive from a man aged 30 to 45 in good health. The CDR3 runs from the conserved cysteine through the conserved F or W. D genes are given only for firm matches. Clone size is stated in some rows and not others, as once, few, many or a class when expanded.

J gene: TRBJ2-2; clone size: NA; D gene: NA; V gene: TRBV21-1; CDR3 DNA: TGTGCCAGCAGCCTCCGGTGCCAGGGACTGGGGATCGCCGGGGAGCTGTTTTTT; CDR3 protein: CASSLRCQGLGIAGELFF
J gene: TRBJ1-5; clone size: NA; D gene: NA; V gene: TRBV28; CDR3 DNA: TGTGCCAGCAGCGTCCCAGGGTCTAGCAATCAGCCCCAGCATTTT; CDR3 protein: CASSVPGSSNQPQHF
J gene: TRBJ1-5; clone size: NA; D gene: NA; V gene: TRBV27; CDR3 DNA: TGTGCCAGCAGTCCCTGGCCGAGCAATCAGCCCCAGCATTTT; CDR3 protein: CASSPWPSNQPQHF
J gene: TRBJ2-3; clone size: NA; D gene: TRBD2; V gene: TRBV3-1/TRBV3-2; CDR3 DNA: TGTGCCAGCAGCCAACCGGGACTAGCGGTCACAGATACGCAGTATTTT; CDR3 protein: CASSQPGLAVTDTQYF
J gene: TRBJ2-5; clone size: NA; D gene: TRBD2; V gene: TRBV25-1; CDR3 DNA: TGTGCCAGCAGTGAATTTAGTTCGGCGGGAGCTAGGGAGACCCAGTACTTC; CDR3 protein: CASSEFSSAGARETQYF
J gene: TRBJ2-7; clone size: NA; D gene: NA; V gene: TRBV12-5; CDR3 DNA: TGTGCTAGTGGCCAAAACAGCTACGAGCAGTACTTC; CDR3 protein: CASGQNSYEQYF
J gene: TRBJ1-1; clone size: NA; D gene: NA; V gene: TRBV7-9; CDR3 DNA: TGTGCCAGCAGCTCAGGGACTCCTGAAGCTTTCTTT; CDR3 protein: CASSSGTPEAFF
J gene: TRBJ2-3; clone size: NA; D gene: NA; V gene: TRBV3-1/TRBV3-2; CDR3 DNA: TGTGCCAGCAGCCAAGGTCTAGAGGACACAGATACGCAGTATTTT; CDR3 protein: CASSQGLEDTDTQYF
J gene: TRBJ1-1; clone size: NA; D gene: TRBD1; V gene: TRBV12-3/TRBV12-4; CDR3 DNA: TGTGCCAGCAGTACCGGGACAGGGGACCTGGCTTTCTTT; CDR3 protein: CASSTGTGDLAFF
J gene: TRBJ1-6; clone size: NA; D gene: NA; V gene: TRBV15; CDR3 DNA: TGTGCCACCAGCCCCCCCCAGGTTAATTCACCCCTCCACTTT; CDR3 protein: CATSPPQVNSPLHF
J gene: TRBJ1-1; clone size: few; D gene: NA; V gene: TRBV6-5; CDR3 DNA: TGTGCCAGCAGTTACGGACATTCGAACACTGAAGCTTTCTTT; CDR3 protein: CASSYGHSNTEAFF
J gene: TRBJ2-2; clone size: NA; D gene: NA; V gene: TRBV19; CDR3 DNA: TGTGCCAGTAGTATTGGTCACCCAAGCACCGGGGAGCTGTTTTTT; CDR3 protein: CASSIGHPSTGELFF
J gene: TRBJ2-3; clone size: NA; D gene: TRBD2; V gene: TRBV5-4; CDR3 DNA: TGTGCCAGCAGCTTCGCCGGGACTAGCTTTTCAGATACGCAGTATTTT; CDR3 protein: CASSFAGTSFSDTQYF
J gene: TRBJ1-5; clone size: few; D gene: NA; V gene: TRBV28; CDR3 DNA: TGTGCCAGCGGTAATACTGGGCAGCCCCAGCATTTT; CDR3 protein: CASGNTGQPQHF
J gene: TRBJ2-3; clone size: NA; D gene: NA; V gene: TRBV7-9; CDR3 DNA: TGTGCCAGCAGCTTATGGGGGATAACTAGCACAGATACGCAGTATTTT; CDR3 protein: CASSLWGITSTDTQYF
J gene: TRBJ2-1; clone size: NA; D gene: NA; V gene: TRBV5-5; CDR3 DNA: TGTGCCAGCAGCTTGAGTCCAGTGGGGAATGAGCAGTTCTTC; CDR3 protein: CASSLSPVGNEQFF
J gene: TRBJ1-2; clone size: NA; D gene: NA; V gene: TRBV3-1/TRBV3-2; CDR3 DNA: TGTGCCAGCAGCCAACTAGGGACACACGATATCGGGGGCTACACCTTC; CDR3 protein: CASSQLGTHDIGGYTF
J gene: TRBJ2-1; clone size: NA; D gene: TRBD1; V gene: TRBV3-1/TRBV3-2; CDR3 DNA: TGTGCCAGCAGCCGACAGGGGCCCTACAATGAGCAGTTCTTC; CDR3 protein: CASSRQGPYNEQFF
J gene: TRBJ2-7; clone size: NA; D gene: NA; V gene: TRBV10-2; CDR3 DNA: TGCGCCAGCAGTGAGTGGGGAGGCTCCTACGAGCAGTACTTC; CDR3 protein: CASSEWGGSYEQYF
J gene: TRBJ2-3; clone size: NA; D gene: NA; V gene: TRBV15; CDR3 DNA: TGTGCCACCAGCAGAGAAGCAGGGGCCACAGATACGCAGTATTTT; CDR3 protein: CATSREAGATDTQYF
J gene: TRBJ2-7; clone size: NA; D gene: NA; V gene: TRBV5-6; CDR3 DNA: TGTGCCAGCAGCGAACTTTGGACAGCGCCACGTCGGGAGCAGTACTTC; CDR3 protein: CASSELWTAPRREQYF
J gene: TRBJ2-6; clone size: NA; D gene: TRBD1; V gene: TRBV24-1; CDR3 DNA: TGTGCCACCGGGGACAGTTCATCTGGGGCCAACGTCCTGACTTTC; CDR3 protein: CATGDSSSGANVLTF
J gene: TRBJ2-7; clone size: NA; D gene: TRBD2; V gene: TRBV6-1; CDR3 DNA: TGTGCCAGCAGTGAGGGGACTAGCGGGAGTCTGTACGAGCAGTACTTC; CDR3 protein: CASSEGTSGSLYEQYF
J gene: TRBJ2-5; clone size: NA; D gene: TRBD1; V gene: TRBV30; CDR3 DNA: TGTGCCTGCCAGGGACAGCTCCAAGAGACCCAGTACTTC; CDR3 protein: CACQGQLQETQYF
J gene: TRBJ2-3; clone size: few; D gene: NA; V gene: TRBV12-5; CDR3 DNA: TGTGCTAGTGGTACTATCACAGATACGCAGTATTTT; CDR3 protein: CASGTITDTQYF
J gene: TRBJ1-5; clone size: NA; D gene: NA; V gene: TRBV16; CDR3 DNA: TGTGCCAGCAGCCCCGGTTTAGGGTCGGGGAATCAGCCCCAGCATTTT; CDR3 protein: CASSPGLGSGNQPQHF
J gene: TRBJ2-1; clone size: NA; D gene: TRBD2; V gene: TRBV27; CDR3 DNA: TGTGCCAGCAGTCGGCTAGCGGTAAATGAGCAGTTCTTC; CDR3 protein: CASSRLAVNEQFF
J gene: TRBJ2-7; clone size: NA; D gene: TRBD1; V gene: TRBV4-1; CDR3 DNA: TGCGCCAGCAGCTTAGGACAGGGGGCCTCCTACGAGCAGTACTTC; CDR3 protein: CASSLGQGASYEQYF
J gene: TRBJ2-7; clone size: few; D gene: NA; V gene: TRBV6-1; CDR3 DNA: TGTGCCAGCAGTGAAATTCAGAGCTCCTACGAGCAGTACTTC; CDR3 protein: CASSEIQSSYEQYF
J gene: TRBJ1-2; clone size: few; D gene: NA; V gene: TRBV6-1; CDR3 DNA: TGTGCCAGCAGTGAAGGAGAGAAAGGTGGCTACACCTTC; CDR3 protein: CASSEGEKGGYTF
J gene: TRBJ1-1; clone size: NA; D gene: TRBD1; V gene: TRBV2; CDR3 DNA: TGTGCCAGCAGTGACCCTCCGAGGGGGACAGCGAACACTGAAGCTTTCTTT; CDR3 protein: CASSDPPRGTANTEAFF
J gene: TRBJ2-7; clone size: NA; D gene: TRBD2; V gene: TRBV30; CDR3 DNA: TGTGCCTGGAGTGTACTGAGCGGGAAAGCCGAGCAGTACTTC; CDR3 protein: CAWSVLSGKAEQYF
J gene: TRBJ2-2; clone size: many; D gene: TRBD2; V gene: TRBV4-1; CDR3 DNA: TGCGCCAGCAGCCAGGGAAGGAGCGGGAGGGATTCCGGGGAGCTGTTTTTT; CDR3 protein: CASSQGRSGRDSGELFF
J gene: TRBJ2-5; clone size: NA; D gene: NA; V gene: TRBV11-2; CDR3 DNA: TGTGCCAGCAGCTTAGACGCGGAGACCCAGTACTTC; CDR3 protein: CASSLDAETQYF
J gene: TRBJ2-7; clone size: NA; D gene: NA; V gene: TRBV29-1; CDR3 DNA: TGCAGCGGGAGCAGGGCGGGCGAGCAGTACTTC; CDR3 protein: CSGSRAGEQYF
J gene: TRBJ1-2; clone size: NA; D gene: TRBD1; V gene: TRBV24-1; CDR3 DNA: TGTGCCACCAGTGATCGGACAGGGGTTTATGGCTACACCTTC; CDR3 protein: CATSDRTGVYGYTF
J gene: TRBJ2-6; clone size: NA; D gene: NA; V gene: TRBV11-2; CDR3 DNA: TGTGCCAGCAGCTATCAGGGGACTGGGGCCAACGTCCTGACTTTC; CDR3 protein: CASSYQGTGANVLTF
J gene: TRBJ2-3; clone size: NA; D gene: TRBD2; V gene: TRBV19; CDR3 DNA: TGTGCCAGTAGTACCGGAGCGGGGCTCACAGATACGCAGTATTTT; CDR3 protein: CASSTGAGLTDTQYF
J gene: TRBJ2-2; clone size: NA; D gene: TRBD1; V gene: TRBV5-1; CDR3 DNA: TGCGCCAGCAGGGGACAGGGGAACACCGGGGAGCTGTTTTTT; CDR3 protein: CASRGQGNTGELFF
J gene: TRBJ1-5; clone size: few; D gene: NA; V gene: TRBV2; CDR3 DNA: TGTGCCAGCAGTGGGACATACAATCAGCCCCAGCATTTT; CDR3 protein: CASSGTYNQPQHF
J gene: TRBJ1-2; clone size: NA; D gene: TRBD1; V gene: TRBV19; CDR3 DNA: TGTGCCAGTAGTAAGGACAGGGCAAGACATGGCTACACCTTC; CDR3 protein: CASSKDRARHGYTF
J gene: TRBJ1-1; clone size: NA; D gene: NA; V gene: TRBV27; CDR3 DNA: TGTGCCAGCAGTTTATTCGGGTCCACTGAAGCTTTCTTT; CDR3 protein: CASSLFGSTEAFF
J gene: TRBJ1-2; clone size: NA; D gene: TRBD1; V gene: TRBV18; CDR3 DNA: TGTGCCAGCTCACCACCCTCCGGGACAGATGGCTACACCTTC; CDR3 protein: CASSPPSGTDGYTF
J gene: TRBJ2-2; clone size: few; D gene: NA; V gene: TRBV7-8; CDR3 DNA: TGTGCCAGCAGCTTACGGGGGAGTCCGTGGACCGGGGAGCTGTTTTTT; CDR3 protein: CASSLRGSPWTGELFF
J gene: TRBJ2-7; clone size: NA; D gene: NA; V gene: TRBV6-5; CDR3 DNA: TGTGCCAGCAGGGGTTTTACCCCAAACTCCTACGAGCAGTACTTC; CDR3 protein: CASRGFTPNSYEQYF
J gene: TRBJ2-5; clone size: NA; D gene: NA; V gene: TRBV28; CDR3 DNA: TGTGCCGTAGGGGAGGGGGCGCGGGAGACCCAGTACTTC; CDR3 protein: CAVGEGARETQYF
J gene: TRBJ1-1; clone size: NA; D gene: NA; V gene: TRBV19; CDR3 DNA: TGTGCCAGTAGTAGCACGGGGGGAGGGGGCACTGAAGCTTTCTTT; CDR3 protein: CASSSTGGGGTEAFF
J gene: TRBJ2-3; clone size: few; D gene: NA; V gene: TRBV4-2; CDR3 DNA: TGTGCCAGCAGCCAAGATCGGGTGAGGTCAAGCGGAACAGATACGCAGTATTTT; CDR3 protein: CASSQDRVRSSGTDTQYF
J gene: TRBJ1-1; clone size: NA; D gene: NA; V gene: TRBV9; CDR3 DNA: TGTGCCAGCAGCGTAGACCCCGGAAGGGGGTCTGAAGCTTTCTTT; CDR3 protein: CASSVDPGRGSEAFF
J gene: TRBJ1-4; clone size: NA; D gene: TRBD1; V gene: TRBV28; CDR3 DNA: TGTGCCAGCAGTTCCCCAGGGGGAACTAATGAAAAACTGTTTTTT; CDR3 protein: CASSSPGGTNEKLFF
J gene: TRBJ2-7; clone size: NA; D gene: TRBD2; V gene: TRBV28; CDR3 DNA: TGTGCCAGCAGTATTCCCCGGGACTACAGGTACTTC; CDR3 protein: CASSIPRDYRYF
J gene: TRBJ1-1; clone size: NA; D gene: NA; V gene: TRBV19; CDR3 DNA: TGTGCCAGTAGATACTCACGGGTCGACAGACCCACTGAAGCTTTCTTT; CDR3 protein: CASRYSRVDRPTEAFF
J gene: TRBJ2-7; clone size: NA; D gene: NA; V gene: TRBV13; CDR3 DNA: TGTGCCAGCAGCTCCACGAGCGAGGGTATCGAGCAGTACTTC; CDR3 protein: CASSSTSEGIEQYF
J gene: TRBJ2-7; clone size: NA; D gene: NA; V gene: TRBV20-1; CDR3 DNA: TGCAGTGCTAGTTTTGGAGAAGACAACTACGAGCAGTACTTC; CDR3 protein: CSASFGEDNYEQYF